Here is one T cell receptor beta chain with its context. Its specificity is unknown. TCRdb processed the RT-PCR reads anew with MiXCR; each CDR3 protein has one entry. Of a few hundred thousand distinct CDR3 sequences in the sample, 21% were seen once. The data originate from a study of response to subunit inactivated influenza vaccine. The study's findings and limits: Authors suggested few new T cells are recruited by each seasonal influenza vaccination.

V gave up 2 bases and J gave up 3 bases, with 10 bases separating them. Germline assignment: CDR1 SGHTA and CDR2 FQGNSA. The CDR3 has 14 residues. V is TRBV7-2 and J is TRBJ1-1; D unresolved. The source of this sequence is a man aged 50-75 years who received an inactivated influenza vaccine. Material: PBMCs from blood, obtained 21 months after vaccination. CDR3 DNA: TGTGCCAGCAGCTTATACGGTAGGGACACTGAAGCTTTCTTT. Translated: CASSLYGRDTEAFF. The whole variable domain, filled in from reference TRBV7-2 and TRBJ1-1, reads GAGVSQSPSNKVTEKGKDVELRCDPISGHTALYWYRQSLGQGLEFLIYFQGNSAPDKSGLPSDRFSAERTGGSVSTLTIQRTQQEDSAVYLCASSLYGRDTEAFFGQGTRLTVV.